The rows below give T cell receptor beta chains drawn from one sample of a study of T-cell reconstitution after alpha-beta-depleted transplantation in children. TCRdb used MiXCR to reprocess the PCR reads, holding one entry per CDR3 protein. The table includes approximately 250,000 distinct CDR3 sequences, 20% to 30% detected once. The sequences come from PBMCs, collected before TCRalphabeta/CD19-depleted stem cell transplant. The receptors were gathered from a girl aged 2-10 years with Fanconi anemia, due to receive a stem cell transplant. Each CDR3 is given with its conserved first and last residue. D genes are given only for firm matches. Some rows mark clone size as missing; the rest say once, few, many or name a class of expanded clone.

j_gene: TRBJ2-7
v_gene: TRBV5-1
abundance: once
d_gene: TRBD2
CDR3nt: TGCGCCAGCAGCGAGCTAGCGGGGGACTACGAGCAGTACTTC
CDR3aa: CASSELAGDYEQYF

j_gene: TRBJ1-5
v_gene: TRBV29-1
abundance: few
d_gene: TRBD1
CDR3nt: TGCAGCGTCACACAGGGGAGCAATCAGCCCCAGCATTTT
CDR3aa: CSVTQGSNQPQHF

j_gene: TRBJ1-1
v_gene: TRBV6-1
abundance: many
d_gene: .
CDR3nt: TGTGCCAGCATGAAAATAACGACAGCGAGAAACACTGAAGCTTTCTTT
CDR3aa: CASMKITTARNTEAFF

j_gene: TRBJ2-5
v_gene: TRBV24-1
abundance: .
d_gene: TRBD1
CDR3nt: TGTGCCACCAGTTTAGGGGGCAGCTGGGAGACCCAGTACTTC
CDR3aa: CATSLGGSWETQYF

j_gene: TRBJ2-5
v_gene: TRBV29-1
abundance: many
d_gene: .
CDR3nt: TGCAGCGCCCTAGGGCCTGGGACCCAGTACTTC
CDR3aa: CSALGPGTQYF

j_gene: TRBJ2-3
v_gene: TRBV27
abundance: .
d_gene: TRBD1
CDR3nt: TGTGCCAGCAGCTCCGGACAGGGTTACACAGATACGCAGTATTTT
CDR3aa: CASSSGQGYTDTQYF

j_gene: TRBJ2-7
v_gene: TRBV29-1
abundance: few
d_gene: TRBD2
CDR3nt: TGCAGCGTTTTGGGACAGCGGGGGGTCGTTTACGAGCAGTACTTC
CDR3aa: CSVLGQRGVVYEQYF

j_gene: TRBJ2-1
v_gene: TRBV20-1
abundance: few
d_gene: TRBD2
CDR3nt: TGCAGTGCCAGTCGCACCGGACTAGTTGTCTACAATGAGCAGTTCTTC
CDR3aa: CSASRTGLVVYNEQFF

j_gene: TRBJ2-1
v_gene: TRBV7-9
abundance: .
d_gene: .
CDR3nt: TGTGCCAGCAGCTTAGTTGCTTCCTACAATGAGCAGTTCTTC
CDR3aa: CASSLVASYNEQFF

j_gene: TRBJ2-2
v_gene: TRBV29-1
abundance: many
d_gene: .
CDR3nt: TGCAGCGTTGGGGGCGCGAACACCGGGGAGCTGTTTTTT
CDR3aa: CSVGGANTGELFF

j_gene: TRBJ2-5
v_gene: TRBV6-1
abundance: once
d_gene: TRBD2
CDR3nt: TGTGCCAGCACAATGACAAGGACTAGCCAAGAGACCCAGTACTTC
CDR3aa: CASTMTRTSQETQYF

j_gene: TRBJ2-7
v_gene: TRBV29-1
abundance: .
d_gene: TRBD1
CDR3nt: TGCAGCGTTGTAACGGGCGGGACAGGGGGCTACGAGCAGTACTTC
CDR3aa: CSVVTGGTGGYEQYF

j_gene: TRBJ1-2
v_gene: TRBV6-5
abundance: once
d_gene: .
CDR3nt: TGTGCCAGCAGTTACGGAGGGAAGGACTATGGCTACACCTTC
CDR3aa: CASSYGGKDYGYTF

j_gene: TRBJ1-2
v_gene: TRBV29-1
abundance: many
d_gene: .
CDR3nt: TGCAGCGTTTCCAAAACAGGGTTTGATGGCTACACCTTC
CDR3aa: CSVSKTGFDGYTF

j_gene: TRBJ2-1
v_gene: TRBV12-3/TRBV12-4
abundance: many
d_gene: TRBD1
CDR3nt: TGTGCCAGCAGCTGGACAGGGGGTCTCTACAATGAGCAGTTCTTC
CDR3aa: CASSWTGGLYNEQFF

j_gene: TRBJ2-5
v_gene: TRBV7-3
abundance: .
d_gene: .
CDR3nt: TGTGCCAGCAGCTTAACGGGAACGGGAGCAGAGACCCAGTACTTC
CDR3aa: CASSLTGTGAETQYF

j_gene: TRBJ2-7
v_gene: TRBV2
abundance: many
d_gene: .
CDR3nt: TGTGCCAGCAGTGAAGCGCTACCCTCGTCCGAGCAGTACTTC
CDR3aa: CASSEALPSSEQYF

j_gene: TRBJ2-5
v_gene: TRBV11-2
abundance: .
d_gene: .
CDR3nt: TGTGCCAGCAGGCATGGGACGATCCAAGAGACCCAGTACTTC
CDR3aa: CASRHGTIQETQYF

j_gene: TRBJ2-1
v_gene: TRBV29-1
abundance: many
d_gene: TRBD2
CDR3nt: TGCAGCGTTGCGCTAGCGGGAGTTGGGTCGGACAATGAGCAGTTCTTC
CDR3aa: CSVALAGVGSDNEQFF

j_gene: TRBJ1-2
v_gene: TRBV5-6
abundance: few
d_gene: TRBD1
CDR3nt: TGTGCCAGCAGCTCAACTCGACAGGGGAACTATGGCTACACCTTC
CDR3aa: CASSSTRQGNYGYTF

j_gene: TRBJ2-7
v_gene: TRBV5-1
abundance: many
d_gene: .
CDR3nt: TGCGCCAGCAGAGCCTCGGGAGACGAGCAGTACTTC
CDR3aa: CASRASGDEQYF

j_gene: TRBJ2-7
v_gene: TRBV29-1
abundance: few
d_gene: TRBD1
CDR3nt: TGCAGCGTCGAGACAGGGGGAGACTACGAGCAGTACTTC
CDR3aa: CSVETGGDYEQYF

j_gene: TRBJ2-1
v_gene: TRBV6-1
abundance: .
d_gene: TRBD2
CDR3nt: TGTGCCAGCTCGACCCAGGGTCACGGGGGGGCTTACAATGAGCAGTTCTTC
CDR3aa: CASSTQGHGGAYNEQFF

j_gene: TRBJ2-1
v_gene: TRBV7-2
abundance: few
d_gene: .
CDR3nt: TGTGCCAGCAGCTACGGGACCCAGTACAATGAGCAGTTCTTC
CDR3aa: CASSYGTQYNEQFF

j_gene: TRBJ2-2
v_gene: TRBV18
abundance: many
d_gene: .
CDR3nt: TGTGCCAGCTCACCCGGCACCGGGGAGCTGTTTTTT
CDR3aa: CASSPGTGELFF

j_gene: TRBJ2-3
v_gene: TRBV12-3/TRBV12-4
abundance: .
d_gene: .
CDR3nt: TGTGCCAGCAGTTTAAAAGTAGATACGCAGTATTTT
CDR3aa: CASSLKVDTQYF

j_gene: TRBJ2-7
v_gene: TRBV5-1
abundance: many
d_gene: TRBD2
CDR3nt: TGCGCCAGCAGCTCGGGAGGAATAGGGTACGAGCAGTACTTC
CDR3aa: CASSSGGIGYEQYF

j_gene: TRBJ1-1
v_gene: TRBV29-1
abundance: many
d_gene: .
CDR3nt: TGCAGCGTTGAGGGGAACACTGAAGCTTTCTTT
CDR3aa: CSVEGNTEAFF

j_gene: TRBJ2-4
v_gene: TRBV12-3/TRBV12-4
abundance: many
d_gene: .
CDR3nt: TGTGCCAGCAGTTTCGGGGGAGCCAAAAACATTCAGTACTTC
CDR3aa: CASSFGGAKNIQYF

j_gene: TRBJ2-5
v_gene: TRBV5-1
abundance: few
d_gene: TRBD2
CDR3nt: TGCGCCAGCAGCCCGACTAGCGGGGGGGAGACCCAGTACTTC
CDR3aa: CASSPTSGGETQYF

j_gene: TRBJ2-7
v_gene: TRBV7-9
abundance: many
d_gene: TRBD1
CDR3nt: TGTGCCAGCAGCTTAGACGGGACAGGGGGCTACGAGCAGTACTTC
CDR3aa: CASSLDGTGGYEQYF

j_gene: TRBJ2-5
v_gene: TRBV10-3
abundance: .
d_gene: .
CDR3nt: TGTGCCATCAGTGAGAGGGAGTACCAAGAGACCCAGTACTTC
CDR3aa: CAISEREYQETQYF

j_gene: TRBJ2-3
v_gene: TRBV9
abundance: .
d_gene: TRBD2
CDR3nt: TGTGCCAGCAGCGTAGCTTTCGGGACTAGCGGGGGGGCCACAGATACGCAGTATTTT
CDR3aa: CASSVAFGTSGGATDTQYF

j_gene: TRBJ2-3
v_gene: TRBV29-1
abundance: many
d_gene: TRBD2
CDR3nt: TGCAGCGTTGAAGGCCTGGCTAGCGGTAGCACAGATACGCAGTATTTT
CDR3aa: CSVEGLASGSTDTQYF

j_gene: TRBJ1-2
v_gene: TRBV20-1
abundance: .
d_gene: .
CDR3nt: TGCAGTGCTAGAGATGGAGGGGAGTATGGCTACACCTTC
CDR3aa: CSARDGGEYGYTF

j_gene: TRBJ1-1
v_gene: TRBV29-1
abundance: .
d_gene: .
CDR3nt: TGCAGCACCAGGACGGTGCCTACTGAAGCTTTCTTT
CDR3aa: CSTRTVPTEAFF

j_gene: TRBJ2-7
v_gene: TRBV20-1
abundance: few
d_gene: .
CDR3nt: TGCAGTGCTGGCCAAACTAGCCTCTCCAATCACGAGCAGTACTTC
CDR3aa: CSAGQTSLSNHEQYF

j_gene: TRBJ2-2
v_gene: TRBV12-3/TRBV12-4
abundance: many
d_gene: .
CDR3nt: TGTGCCAGCAGTTTAGCCAGGGCTACCGGGGAGCTGTTTTTT
CDR3aa: CASSLARATGELFF

j_gene: TRBJ2-3
v_gene: TRBV6-5
abundance: many
d_gene: TRBD2
CDR3nt: TGTGCCAGCAGTTACTCGGGAGCGGGGTCAGATACGCAGTATTTT
CDR3aa: CASSYSGAGSDTQYF

j_gene: TRBJ2-7
v_gene: TRBV10-3
abundance: many
d_gene: TRBD1
CDR3nt: TGTGCCATCAGTGATACAGGGGGCTACGAGCAGTACTTC
CDR3aa: CAISDTGGYEQYF

j_gene: TRBJ2-7
v_gene: TRBV29-1
abundance: few
d_gene: .
CDR3nt: TGCAGCGTTATAACTAGCTCCTACGAGCAGTACTTC
CDR3aa: CSVITSSYEQYF

j_gene: TRBJ2-5
v_gene: TRBV6-6
abundance: many
d_gene: .
CDR3nt: TGTGCCAGCAGTTACCGGACCCAAGAGACCCAGTACTTC
CDR3aa: CASSYRTQETQYF

j_gene: TRBJ2-3
v_gene: TRBV12-3/TRBV12-4
abundance: few
d_gene: TRBD2
CDR3nt: TGTGCCAGCAGTTTAGTAGGACTAGCGGGCACAGATACGCAGTATTTT
CDR3aa: CASSLVGLAGTDTQYF

j_gene: TRBJ2-2
v_gene: TRBV29-1
abundance: .
d_gene: .
CDR3nt: TGCAGCGTTGACGGTCTCACCGGGGAGCTGTTTTTT
CDR3aa: CSVDGLTGELFF

j_gene: TRBJ2-7
v_gene: TRBV2
abundance: many
d_gene: .
CDR3nt: TGTGCCAGCAGGACCGACTCCTCCTCCTACGAGCAGTACTTC
CDR3aa: CASRTDSSSYEQYF

j_gene: TRBJ2-2
v_gene: TRBV29-1
abundance: many
d_gene: .
CDR3nt: TGCAGCGTTGACCTAGGGCTGACCGGGGAGCTGTTTTTT
CDR3aa: CSVDLGLTGELFF

j_gene: TRBJ1-4
v_gene: TRBV6-1
abundance: few
d_gene: TRBD1
CDR3nt: TGTGCCAGCAGTCTTGACAGCTCAGGGGGGAGTAATGAAAAACTGTTTTTT
CDR3aa: CASSLDSSGGSNEKLFF

j_gene: TRBJ2-7
v_gene: TRBV20-1
abundance: .
d_gene: .
CDR3nt: TGCAGTGCTAGAGTCCCACCCTACGAGCAGTACTTC
CDR3aa: CSARVPPYEQYF